Presented here are 20 T cell receptor beta chains from one specimen sequenced in a study of OX40 agonist ivuxolimab in advanced cancers. Clones were read by immunoSEQ multiplex PCR, and TCRdb kept only the in-frame ones, dropping some. The data show about 49,000 clones, 85% seen once. This specimen was CD4+ or CD8+ T cells sorted from blood, taken in a trial of the OX40 agonist ivuxolimab. These receptors were collected from an adult with an advanced solid tumor such as melanoma, head and neck, liver or kidney cancer.

The chain employs TRBV4-3 and TRBJ2-7, with D tentatively TRBD1 or TRBD2 (5 bases each). V was clipped by 3 bases and J by 6 bases, with 12 bases between them. CDR1 and CDR2 (germline): LGHNA, YSLEER. The CDR3 extends over 13 amino acids. The CDR3 protein is CASSHGEGPEQYF. Here the CDR3 DNA reads TGCGCCAGCAGCCACGGCGAGGGGCCCGAGCAGTACTTC.

The rearrangement links TRBV6-5 to TRBJ2-2; D is unclear. V was pared by 8 bases and J by 1 base, with 11 bases between. Germline V gives CDR1 MNHEY, CDR2 SVGAGI. The length of the CDR3 is 14 residues. In nucleotides, the CDR3 is TGTGCCAGCGTGCCCACGATGAACACCGGGGAGCTGTTTTTT. Amino acids: CASVPTMNTGELFF.

Points on this clone: An end of the junction does not agree with germline; a read error may underlie this. The genes are TRBV6-1 and TRBJ1-1; 8 bases align to TRBD1. CDR1 MNHNS and CDR2 SASEGT come from the germline V gene. This CDR3 comprises 17 residues. The CDR3: CAISESIIDRGDTEAFF. The CDR3 bases are TGTGCCATCAGTGAGTCGATCATTGACAGGGGTGATACTGAAGCTTTCTTT.

This clone was counted once. The chain uses TRBV5-6 and TRBJ2-7, with D perhaps matching TRBD1 (7 bases). V shed 4 bases and J shed 0 bases, with 11 bases lying between them. The germline V gene has CDR1 SGHDT and CDR2 YYEEEE. The CDR3 has 14 residues. The CDR3 bases are TGTGCCAGCAGCCCGCAGGGGGGCTCCTACGAGCAGTACGTC. Translated: CASSPQGGSYEQYV.

V and J are TRBV5-6 and TRBJ2-7, with 7 bases lining up with TRBD1. V dropped 6 bases and J dropped 2; count of bases not matched to a gene: 5. CDR1 and CDR2 from the germline V gene are SGHDT and YYEEEE. This CDR3 has 13 residues. The CDR3 protein is CASMLTGTYEQYF. CDR3 in DNA: TGTGCCAGCATGCTGACAGGGACCTACGAGCAGTACTTC.

The V and J genes are TRBV15 and TRBJ2-2, with 7 bases identical to TRBD1. V gave up 8 bases and J gave up 0 bases; unmatched junction bases: 6. Germline loops: CDR1 LNHNV, CDR2 YYDKDF (reference sequence). The CDR3 has 15 amino acids. The CDR3 DNA follows: TGTGCCACCTCTTGGACAGGAACGAACACCGGGGAGCTGTTTTTT. Translating it yields CATSWTGTNTGELFF.

This chain joins TRBV6-1 and TRBJ1-4; 11 nucleotides match TRBD1. Germline V gene lookup returns CDR1 MNHNS and CDR2 SASEGT. The J segment lost 7 bases and the V segment lost 0 bases, leaving 10 bases of the junction unmatched. There are 18 residues in the CDR3. The CDR3 DNA sequence: TGTGCCAGCAGTGAAGCGTCCGGACAGGGGGCTTGGGGTGAAAAACTGTTTTTT. Residues: CASSEASGQGAWGEKLFF.

J is TRBJ2-1 and V is TRBV7-9; D is unclear. Germline V gene lookup returns CDR1 SEHNR and CDR2 FQNEAQ (reference sequence). This CDR3 has 13 amino acids. V was clipped by 5 bases and J by 6 bases, with 11 bases between them. DNA for the CDR3: TGTGCCAGCAGCCTCGTAGGCAGCAATGAGCAGTTCTTC. This translates into CASSLVGSNEQFF.

The genes are TRBV11-2 and TRBJ2-5, with D unresolved. The germline CDR1 and CDR2 sequences are SGHAT and FQNNGV. Trimming removed 0 bases from V and 2 bases from J, with 10 bases in between. The CDR3 is 15 amino acids. The CDR3 nucleotides are TGTGCCAGCAGCTTAGAATCAGGTGCGCAAGAGACCCAGTACTTC. Translated, it gives CASSLESGAQETQYF.

This sequence joins TRBV13 and TRBJ1-6; no reliable D call. CDR3 size: 15 residues. Germline CDR1 is PRHDT and CDR2 is FYEKMQ (reference sequence). The V end was cut by 5 bases, the J end by 1 base, with 9 bases between. The CDR3 here is CASSAGRSYNSPLHF. Written as DNA, the CDR3 is TGTGCCAGCAGCGCCGGCCGTTCCTATAATTCACCCCTCCACTTT.

The gene calls are TRBV4-2 and TRBJ1-2, with TRBD1 as a possible D gene (6 bases). Trimming cost V 6 bases and J 6 bases, with 32 bases left between them. Per the germline V gene, CDR1 is LGHNA and CDR2 is YNFKEQ. The CDR3 loop spans 19 amino acids. This chain's CDR3 is CASSVDIVGAQGGQDGYTF. DNA of the CDR3: TGTGCCAGCAGTGTGGATATCGTCGGGGCACAGGGAGGGCAGGATGGCTACACCTTC.

The CDR3 reads CASSLYGGNQPQHF. The CDR3 DNA reads as TGTGCCAGCAGCTTATACGGGGGGAATCAGCCCCAGCATTTT. The chain joins TRBV11-2 to TRBJ1-5; possible D gene TRBD1, 5 bases. This CDR3 spans 14 amino acids. Germline assignment: CDR1 SGHAT and CDR2 FQNNGV. Trimming took 2 bases from V and 4 from J, leaving 9 bases between them.

In its sample, this clone was seen once. This chain joins TRBV28 and TRBJ2-7; D is possibly TRBD2 (5 bases). Germline assignment: CDR1 MDHEN and CDR2 SYDVKM. Trimming left V 0 bases short and J 3 bases short, with 18 bases between. The CDR3 consists of 17 residues. The CDR3 reads CASSLWPQGLVDYEQYF. The CDR3 bases are TGTGCCAGCAGTTTATGGCCCCAAGGACTCGTAGACTACGAGCAGTACTTC.

The chain uses TRBV2 and TRBJ1-2; 8 bases agree with TRBD1. The germline CDR1 and CDR2 sequences are SNHLY and FYNNEI. The CDR3 covers 11 residues. CDR3 sequence: CEKQGEYGYTF. The CDR3 region has the DNA TGTGAAAAACAGGGGGAGTATGGCTACACCTTC.

The chain couples TRBV27 to TRBJ1-2; the D gene is possibly TRBD1 (5 bases). Germline V gene lookup returns CDR1 MNHEY and CDR2 SMNVEV (reference sequence). Between the trimmed V and J ends, which lost 3 bases and 2 bases, there was a span of 16 bases. The CDR3 consists of 16 residues. This CDR3 reads CASSFSGAGNNYGYTF. CDR3 nucleotides: TGTGCCAGCAGTTTTAGCGGGGCAGGGAACAACTATGGCTACACCTTC.

This sequence joins TRBV28 and TRBJ1-3; D is unresolved. The CDR3 contains 13 residues. The germline V and J ends were trimmed by 5 bases and 1 base, with 6 bases remaining between them. Per the germline V gene, CDR1 is MDHEN and CDR2 is SYDVKM. CDR3 residues: CASSTRSGNTIYF. In DNA, the CDR3 is TGTGCCAGCAGTACCCGGTCTGGAAACACCATATATTTT.

The CDR3 coding sequence is TGTGCCAGCAGTGAAGTTGCAGCCACGGCCTACAATGAGCAGTTCTTC. Encoded protein: CASSEVAATAYNEQFF. The chain has TRBV2 and TRBJ2-1; D remains ambiguous. Germline V gene lookup returns CDR1 SNHLY and CDR2 FYNNEI. This CDR3 spans 16 amino acids. V was clipped by 1 base and J by 2 bases, with 12 bases between them.

CDR3 coding DNA: TGTGCCAGCACCGGACAGGGAGGCCAAGAGACCCAGTACTTC. Its translation is CASTGQGGQETQYF. The chain is built from TRBV27 and TRBJ2-5; 8 nucleotides line up with TRBD1. V was pared by 7 bases and J by 1 base, with 5 bases of the junction left unmatched. Germline lookup yields CDR1 MNHEY and CDR2 SMNVEV (reference sequence). The CDR3 covers 14 residues.

Turning to this clone: The identical CDR3 is also encoded by other nucleotide sequences in the sample. The CDR3 sequence: CASSLDANTEAFF. The CDR3 DNA reads as TGTGCCAGCAGCTTAGATGCGAACACTGAAGCTTTCTTT. The V gene is TRBV11-2, the J gene TRBJ1-1; no reliable D call. The CDR3 contains 13 residues. V gave up 0 bases and J gave up 1 base, with 3 bases separating them. Germline assignment: CDR1 SGHAT and CDR2 FQNNGV.

This clone has just one count. The chain has TRBV6-5 and TRBJ2-3; the match to TRBD2 covers 11 bases. From germline, CDR1 is MNHEY and CDR2 SVGAGI. This CDR3 has 16 amino acids. Trimming removed 0 bases from V and 2 bases from J; junction bases left unmatched: 1. The CDR3 nucleotides read TGTGCCAGCAGTTACTCGGGACTAGCGGTCACAGATACGCAGTATTTT. It encodes CASSYSGLAVTDTQYF.